Below are 10 T cell receptor beta chains sequenced from a single sample in a study of blood T cell repertoires in COVID-19. Profiled with immunoSEQ multiplex PCR; TCRdb holds only in-frame clones, not every one. The table includes approximately 400,000 clones, about four fifths detected once. The material sequenced was PBMCs or T cells enriched from blood (not recorded which). These receptors were obtained from a woman between 45 and 65 years old who had recovered from COVID-19.

This sequence joins TRBV5-4 and TRBJ1-2; D may be TRBD1 (5 bases). The CDR3 loop spans 14 amino acids. CDR1 is SGHNT and CDR2 is YYREEE in the germline V gene (reference sequence). The V end lost 5 bases, the J end lost 4 bases, and 15 bases lay between the germline ends. CDR3 sequence: CASSFEGGGYGYTF. The CDR3, as DNA: TGTGCCAGCAGTTTCGAGGGCGGGGGCTATGGCTACACCTTC.

The chain joins TRBV23-1 to TRBJ2-7; 10 bases line up with TRBD1. TRBV23-1 is flagged as an ORF with uncertain function. The CDR3 length is 15 residues. The ends lost 0 bases at V and 4 bases at J; junction bases unmatched: 3. The CDR3 loop is CASSQSRQGAYEQYF. DNA of the CDR3: TGCGCCAGCAGTCAATCGAGACAGGGGGCGTACGAGCAGTACTTC.

The table lists this clone with a few counts. This chain links TRBV19 with TRBJ2-1, with 9 bases matching TRBD2. CDR1 LNHDA and CDR2 SQIVND come from the germline V gene (reference sequence). The CDR3 is 16 residues long. Germline trimming cut 5 bases from V and 2 bases from J; bases unmatched to any gene: 7. The CDR3 is CASSSTGLAPYNEQFF. CDR3 sequence (DNA): TGTGCCAGTAGTTCAACCGGACTAGCGCCCTACAATGAGCAGTTCTTC.

The chain's CDR3 is CASCQVGPITEAFF. CDR3 in DNA: TGTGCCAGCTGCCAAGTGGGGCCCATCACTGAAGCTTTCTTT. The chain employs TRBV19 and TRBJ1-1, with D tentatively TRBD1 (5 bases). Trimming cost V 9 bases and J 4 bases, with 18 bases left between them. CDR1 LNHDA and CDR2 SQIVND come from the germline V gene (reference sequence). The CDR3 sequence is 14 residues long. The full variable domain, in which reference TRBV19 and TRBJ1-1 provide the parts outside the CDR3, is DGGITQSPKYLFRKEGQNVTLSCEQNLNHDAMYWYRQDPGQGLRLIYYSQIVNDFQKGDIAEGYSVSREKKESFPLTVTSAQKNPTAFYLCASCQVGPITEAFFGQGTRLTVV.

In its sample, this clone was seen once. The chain employs TRBV3-1 (or the pseudogene TRBV3-2) and TRBJ2-3; 11 nucleotides align to TRBD2. Germline V gene sequence: CDR1 LGHDT, CDR2 YNNKEL (reference sequence). V trimming: 1 base; J trimming: 2 bases; junction bases outside the gene matches: 8. The CDR3 length is 18 residues. The CDR3 sequence: CASSQGGTSGGHTDTQYF. The DNA of the CDR3 is TGTGCCAGCAGCCAAGGCGGTACTAGCGGGGGACACACAGATACGCAGTATTTT.

The chain links TRBV5-4 to TRBJ2-2; 12 bases match TRBD2. This CDR3 spans 19 amino acids. Germline V gene lookup returns CDR1 SGHNT and CDR2 YYREEE (reference sequence). Trimming removed 0 bases from V and 3 bases from J; junction bases left unmatched: 9. The CDR3, as DNA: TGTGCCAGCAGCTTGGCCGGGACTAGCGGGTGGTTGTACACCGGGGAGCTGTTTTTT. It translates to CASSLAGTSGWLYTGELFF.

The V gene is TRBV19, the J gene TRBJ1-5; 8 bases agree with TRBD1. Losses at the gene ends were 11 bases for V and 7 bases for J; bases not matched to a gene: 7. The CDR3 contains 12 residues. CDR1 LNHDA and CDR2 SQIVND come from the germline V gene (reference sequence). CDR3 DNA sequence: TGTGCCTGTACAGGGGGGAGACAGCCCCAGCATTTT. It translates to CACTGGRQPQHF.

The chain uses TRBV3-1 (or the pseudogene TRBV3-2) and TRBJ2-3, with 8 bases identical to TRBD2. Trimming cost V 2 bases and J 5 bases; bases outside gene matches: 6. The germline V gene encodes CDR1 LGHDT and CDR2 YNNKEL (reference sequence). The CDR3 runs to 15 residues. CDR3 in DNA: TGTGCCAGCAGCCAATCGGCGGGGGGAATAGATACGCAGTATTTT. Amino acid sequence: CASSQSAGGIDTQYF.

The chain links TRBV20-1 to TRBJ2-7; D is unclear. The germline V and J ends were trimmed by 6 bases and 0 bases, with 6 bases remaining between them. CDR3 length: 11 amino acids. Germline V gene lookup returns CDR1 DFQATT and CDR2 SNEGSKA (reference sequence). CDR3 sequence reads: CSAGFSYEQYF. In DNA, the CDR3 is TGCAGTGCCGGGTTCTCCTACGAGCAGTACTTC.

The V and J genes are TRBV6-2 or TRBV6-3 and TRBJ1-6, with a weak D call TRBD1 (6 bases). Germline values: CDR1 MNHEY, CDR2 SVGEGT. The CDR3 length is 13 residues. Trimming left V 6 bases short and J 6 bases short, with 9 bases between. The CDR3 region is CASSRDTNSPLHF. DNA for the CDR3: TGTGCCAGCAGCCGGGACACTAATTCACCCCTCCACTTT.